These 24 T cell receptor beta chains were all obtained from the same sample, sequenced in a study of STAT3 mutations in large granular lymphocyte leukemia. These TCRs' antigens remain unknown. The study's findings and limits: In T-cell large granular lymphocyte leukemia, about half of patients showed multiple immunodominant subclonotypes.

Sequencing used immunoSEQ multiplex PCR; TCRdb keeps in-frame clones, though not all of them. The sample includes tens of thousands of clones, roughly 81% seen only once; the top ten take 0.4% to 0.55%. Sample: PBMCs. These TCRs come from a human donor with T large granular lymphocyte leukemia. Some clones in this sample may be carry-over from other donors' samples.

The chain combines TRBV9 with TRBJ1-5, with TRBD1 as a possible D gene (6 bases). The CDR3 covers 15 residues. V gave up 2 bases and J gave up 3 bases, with 12 bases separating them. From germline, CDR1 is SGDLS and CDR2 YYNGEE. CDR3 bases: TGTGCCAGCAGCGTCAGTGGACAGCACAATCAGCCCCAGCATTTT. Its protein is CASSVSGQHNQPQHF. The variable domain in full, completed from reference TRBV9 and TRBJ1-5, reads DSGVTQTPKHLITATGQRVTLRCSPRSGDLSVYWYQQSLDQGLQFLIQYYNGEERAKGNILERFSAQQFPDLHSELNLSSLELGDSALYFCASSVSGQHNQPQHFGDGTRLSIL.

The chain is built from TRBV21-1 and TRBJ2-7; the DNA was not compared with TRBD1, the D call given in the table. TRBV21-1 is termed a pseudogene. The CDR3 extends over 17 amino acids. CDR3 amino acids: CASSKIDFDREDCEQYF. The CDR3 DNA reads TGTGCCAGCAGCAAAATAGATTTTGACAGGGAGGACTGCGAGCAGTACTTC.

The chain uses TRBV4-3 and TRBJ2-5, with unresolved D. The germline V gene encodes CDR1 LGHNA and CDR2 YSLEER. Trimming shortened V by 4 bases and J by 0 bases, and 12 bases separated the two germline ends. This CDR3 contains 15 residues. CDR3 protein: CASSPSGSYQETQYF. Here the CDR3 DNA reads TGCGCCAGCAGCCCCAGTGGGTCGTACCAAGAGACCCAGTACTTC.

V and J are TRBV5-1 and TRBJ2-5; 12 bases fit TRBD2. Germline trimming cut 4 bases from V and 2 bases from J; bases unmatched to any gene: 9. CDR3 size: 17 residues. Looked up from germline, CDR1 is SGHRS and CDR2 is YFSETQ. The CDR3 here is CASSLGRLAGVQETQYF. In DNA form, the CDR3 reads TGCGCCAGCAGCCTCGGGCGACTAGCGGGGGTTCAAGAGACCCAGTACTTC. The full variable domain, in which reference TRBV5-1 and TRBJ2-5 provide the parts outside the CDR3, is KAGVTQTPRYLIKTRGQQVTLSCSPISGHRSVSWYQQTPGQGLQFLFEYFSETQRNKGNFPGRFSGRQFSNSRSEMNVSTLELGDSALYLCASSLGRLAGVQETQYFGPGTRLLVL.

The chain uses TRBV5-6 and TRBJ2-3; D is ambiguous. The ends were cut back, 0 bases at V and 7 bases at J, with 12 bases in the middle. Germline loops: CDR1 SGHDT, CDR2 YYEEEE. This CDR3 has 14 amino acids. CDR3 bases: TGTGCCAGCAGCTTGGGGGCGGTGTGGAATACGCAGTATTTT. Translation gives CASSLGAVWNTQYF.

The chain employs TRBV4-2 and TRBJ2-7; D is uncertain. Between the trimmed V and J ends, which lost 1 base and 5 bases, there was a span of 9 bases. The germline gives CDR1 LGHNA, CDR2 YNFKEQ. This CDR3 has 13 residues. CDR3 residues: CASSQVQSNEQYF. In nucleotides, the CDR3 is TGTGCCAGCAGCCAAGTACAGTCCAACGAGCAGTACTTC.

DNA of the CDR3: TGTGCCAGCAGCTTAGGACTAGTGACTTACAATGAGCAGTTCTTC. It encodes CASSLGLVTYNEQFF. The chain carries TRBV11-2 and TRBJ2-1; maybe TRBD2 (6 bases). CDR1 SGHAT and CDR2 FQNNGV come from the germline V gene. This CDR3 comprises 15 residues. V lost 1 base, J lost 4 bases, and 11 bases lay in between.

J is TRBJ2-7 and V is TRBV28; D not certain. The ends were cut back, 5 bases at V and 8 bases at J, with 13 bases in the middle. This CDR3 comprises 12 residues. Germline CDR1 MDHEN, CDR2 SYDVKM. CDR3 DNA sequence: TGTGCCAGCAGTCTTCCGGGCAGTAAGCAGTACTTC. This encodes CASSLPGSKQYF.

This clone was found a few times. V is TRBV7-9 and J is TRBJ1-3; the D gene is possibly TRBD1 (5 bases). Germline lookup yields CDR1 SEHNR and CDR2 FQNEAQ (reference sequence). V was shortened by 0 bases and J by 0 bases, with 9 bases between the two germline ends. The CDR3 sequence is 16 residues long. The CDR3 DNA sequence: TGTGCCAGCAGCTTAGCGCTGGGGCTCTCTGGAAACACCATATATTTT. Translating it yields CASSLALGLSGNTIYF. Full variable domain (rest looked up from reference TRBV7-9 and TRBJ1-3): DTGVSQNPRHKITKRGQNVTFRCDPISEHNRLYWYRQTLGQGPEFLTYFQNEAQLEKSRLLSDRFSAERPKGSFSTLEIQRTEQGDSAMYLCASSLALGLSGNTIYFGEGSWLTVV.

This sequence joins TRBV10-3 and TRBJ1-1, with D perhaps TRBD1 (5 bases). This CDR3 is 13 amino acids long. The germline V gene encodes CDR1 ENHRY and CDR2 SYGVKD. The V and J ends lost 6 bases and 5 bases respectively, with 13 bases between them. The CDR3 DNA reads TGTGCCATCAGGGGACGGCAGCGGACTGAAGCTTTCTTT. Amino acid sequence: CAIRGRQRTEAFF.

This rearrangement joins TRBV25-1 to TRBJ1-1, with 8 bases that match TRBD1. V was pared by 4 bases and J by 5 bases, with 12 bases of the junction left unmatched. The germline CDR1 and CDR2 sequences are MGHDK and SYGVNS. The CDR3 loop spans 16 amino acids. CDR3 coding DNA: TGTGCCAGCAGTGTTTACGGACAGGGCGGTGTGACTGAAGCTTTCTTT. Protein sequence: CASSVYGQGGVTEAFF.

The chain uses TRBV11-2 and TRBJ1-2; 7 nucleotides match TRBD1. The trim removed 1 base at V and 8 bases at J, leaving 13 bases unmatched. The CDR3 has 16 amino acids. The V gene's germline CDR1 is SGHAT and CDR2 FQNNGV. The CDR3 bases are TGTGCCAGCAGCTTAGTTGGCGGGACAGACCTATCGGGCTACACCTTC. Translation gives CASSLVGGTDLSGYTF.

J is TRBJ2-4 and V is TRBV13; the match to TRBD1 covers 7 bases. In germline, CDR1 is PRHDT, CDR2 FYEKMQ (reference sequence). The CDR3 contains 16 residues. Germline trimming cut 4 bases from V and 0 bases from J; bases unmatched to any gene: 6. This CDR3 is CASSSMRGRAKNIQYF. CDR3 coding DNA: TGTGCCAGCAGCTCAATGAGGGGGCGAGCCAAAAACATTCAGTACTTC.

V gene TRBV5-5 combines with J gene TRBJ1-2, with no clear D. This CDR3 spans 13 amino acids. V lost 4 bases to trimming and J lost 5 bases, with 12 bases between them. CDR1 and CDR2 from the germline V gene are SGHKS and YYEKEE (reference sequence). CDR3 residues: CASSPTVGYGYTF. The DNA of the CDR3 is TGTGCCAGCAGCCCGACCGTCGGTTATGGCTACACCTTC. Full variable domain (rest looked up from reference TRBV5-5 and TRBJ1-2): DAGVTQSPTHLIKTRGQQVTLRCSPISGHKSVSWYQQVLGQGPQFIFQYYEKEERGRGNFPDRFSARQFPNYSSELNVNALLLGDSALYLCASSPTVGYGYTFGSGTRLTVV.

The V call is TRBV27, the J call TRBJ1-2; weak D call: TRBD1 (5 bases). CDR3 size: 14 residues. V was trimmed by 6 bases and J by 6 bases, leaving 17 bases between them. CDR1 is MNHEY, CDR2 SMNVEV, per germline (reference sequence). CDR3 sequence reads: CASSPRWGWDGYTF. The CDR3 DNA reads as TGTGCCAGCAGCCCCCGGTGGGGGTGGGATGGCTACACCTTC.

This clone was counted between two and nine times. The V call is TRBV9, the J call TRBJ1-6, with 9 bases lining up with TRBD1. CDR1 SGDLS and CDR2 YYNGEE come from the germline V gene. V gave up 3 bases and J gave up 7 bases; unmatched junction bases: 8. This CDR3 has 16 residues. In DNA, the CDR3 is TGTGCCAGCAGCGGAGGGACAGGGCCGAACAATTCACCCCTCCACTTT. It yields the protein CASSGGTGPNNSPLHF.

V usage is TRBV6-8 and J usage is TRBJ2-5; 8 bases are a match to TRBD2. From germline, CDR1 is MNHGY and CDR2 SAAAGT. CDR3 length equals 14 residues. V was pared by 5 bases and J by 2 bases, with 4 bases of the junction left unmatched. CDR3 DNA sequence: TGTGCCAGCAGTCGCGGGGGGCCACAAGAGACCCAGTACTTC. Its protein product is CASSRGGPQETQYF.

This clone was observed a handful of times. The chain carries TRBV28 and TRBJ1-6; D gene unclear. The CDR3 runs to 15 residues. Germline CDR1 is MDHEN and CDR2 is SYDVKM. V was pared by 1 base and J by 8 bases, with 12 bases between. The CDR3 region is CASSLFAGGHSPLHF. As DNA, the CDR3 is TGTGCCAGCAGTTTATTTGCGGGTGGGCATTCACCCCTCCACTTT.

V is TRBV2 and J is TRBJ1-5; D is undetermined. This CDR3 has 14 amino acids. V gave up 6 bases and J gave up 0 bases, with 9 bases separating them. In germline, CDR1 is SNHLY, CDR2 FYNNEI. The CDR3 protein is CASRNLDSNQPQHF. Here the CDR3 DNA reads TGTGCCAGCAGGAACCTTGATAGCAATCAGCCCCAGCATTTT.

The chain recombines TRBV7-9 with TRBJ2-4; D is perhaps TRBD2 (5 bases). CDR3 length: 14 residues. Germline V gives CDR1 SEHNR, CDR2 FQNEAQ (reference sequence). Trimming pared 4 bases from V and 0 bases from J, leaving 7 bases between. The CDR3 nucleotides are TGTGCCAGCAGCTCAGGACTAGCCAAAAACATTCAGTACTTC. It encodes CASSSGLAKNIQYF.

This clone turned up a few times. The chain is built from TRBV7-8 and TRBJ1-2, with TRBD1 matching over 9 bases. After removal of 5 bases from V and 8 bases from J, the junction contained 12 bases not matched to a gene. Germline CDR1 SGHVS, CDR2 FQNEAQ. The CDR3 contains 15 residues. In DNA form, the CDR3 reads TGTGCCAGCAGCCCTAAGACGGGACAGGGTAGGGGCTACACCTTC. This codes for CASSPKTGQGRGYTF. The variable domain in full, with the rest retrieved from reference TRBV7-8 and TRBJ1-2, is GAGVSQSPRYKVAKRGQDVALRCDPISGHVSLFWYQQALGQGPEFLTYFQNEAQLDKSGLPSDRFFAERPEGSVSTLKIQRTQQEDSAVYLCASSPKTGQGRGYTFGSGTRLTVV.

V and J are TRBV25-1 and TRBJ2-1, with no clear D. V shed 2 bases and J shed 7 bases, with 15 bases lying between them. Germline CDR1 MGHDK, CDR2 SYGVNS. This CDR3 spans 15 amino acids. Written as DNA, the CDR3 is TGTGCCAGCAGTGAAGATTTAGGGCAGCTTAATGAGCAGTTCTTC. Encoded protein: CASSEDLGQLNEQFF.

The chain carries TRBV27 and TRBJ1-1; D is uncertain. V was shortened by 6 bases and J by 0 bases, with 11 bases between the two germline ends. Germline V lookup: CDR1 MNHEY, CDR2 SMNVEV (reference sequence). This CDR3 has 14 amino acids. CDR3: CASSAYILNTEAFF. The CDR3 DNA sequence: TGTGCCAGCAGCGCGTATATATTGAACACTGAAGCTTTCTTT.

This chain connects TRBV19 to TRBJ1-2; D remains unclear. Germline V lookup: CDR1 LNHDA, CDR2 SQIVND (reference sequence). V lost 6 bases, J lost 5 bases, and 16 bases lay in between. This CDR3 has 14 residues. The CDR3: CASSPFVMEYGYTF. DNA of the CDR3: TGTGCCAGTAGCCCCTTTGTGATGGAATATGGCTACACCTTC.